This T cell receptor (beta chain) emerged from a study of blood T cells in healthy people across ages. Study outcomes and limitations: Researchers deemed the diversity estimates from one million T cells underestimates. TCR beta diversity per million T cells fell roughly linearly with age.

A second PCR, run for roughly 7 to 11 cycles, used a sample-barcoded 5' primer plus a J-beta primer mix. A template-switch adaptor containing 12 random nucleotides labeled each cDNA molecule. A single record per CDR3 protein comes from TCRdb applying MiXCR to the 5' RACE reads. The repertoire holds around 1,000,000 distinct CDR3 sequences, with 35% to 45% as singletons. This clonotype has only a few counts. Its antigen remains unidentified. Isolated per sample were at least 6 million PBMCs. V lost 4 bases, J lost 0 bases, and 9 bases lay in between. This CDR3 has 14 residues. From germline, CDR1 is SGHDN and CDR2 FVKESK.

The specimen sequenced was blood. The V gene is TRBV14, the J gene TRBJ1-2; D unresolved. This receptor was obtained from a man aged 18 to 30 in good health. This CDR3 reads CASSRTQSNYGYTF. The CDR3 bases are TGTGCCAGCAGCCGAACTCAGTCTAACTATGGCTACACCTTC.